This T cell receptor (beta chain) was identified during a study of blood T cell repertoires in COVID-19. Study-wide background: Whether acute or convalescent, the COVID-19 samples came from the United States, Italy and Spain. PBMCs, B-cell-depleted T cells, or T cells were the source of the cDNA or gDNA that made up the material.

The table lists this clone with a count of one. Under the authors' procedure: The authors estimated nucleated cell counts from reference gene primer amplification. The repertoire was sequenced with immunoSEQ multiplex PCR; TCRdb's copy has only in-frame clones and lacks some. That table furnishes V, J and clone size, whereas the DNA furnished D and trimming. The sample lists about 34,000 clones, roughly 90% occurring once. Germline assignment: CDR1 KGHSH and CDR2 LQKENI. The CDR3 totals 15 residues. V lost 0 bases to trimming and J lost 4 bases, with 9 bases between them. The V call is TRBV18, the J call TRBJ2-2; a weak D match, TRBD2 (5 bases). The clonotype originates from a man in his fifties or sixties with active or convalescent COVID-19. Specimen: peripheral blood. CDR3 sequence: CASSPPEGSTGELFF. For the CDR3, the DNA is TGTGCCAGCTCACCACCTGAGGGAAGCACCGGGGAGCTGTTTTTT.